Each of the 24 T cell receptor beta chains below was sequenced from the same sample in a study of shared clonotypes between healthy human individuals. Repertoires were generated with immunoSEQ multiplex PCR, while TCRdb's copy carries only in-frame clones and drops some. The repertoire consists of about 1.5 million clones, with around 98% occurring once and the leading ten covering roughly 0.4%. The material sequenced was naive CD4+ T cells sorted from blood. Subset meaning: CD45RA+ positively selected. These receptors were obtained from a man under 40 in good health.

The rearrangement uses TRBV4-3 and TRBJ1-5; 7 bases are a match to TRBD1. CDR3 length: 16 amino acids. The ends lost 0 bases at V and 7 bases at J; junction bases unmatched: 9. Germline V gene sequence: CDR1 LGHNA, CDR2 YSLEER. CDR3 in amino acids: CASSQELDRWGQPQHF. Here the CDR3 DNA reads TGCGCCAGCAGCCAAGAATTGGACAGGTGGGGACAGCCCCAGCATTTT.

The chain couples TRBV28 to TRBJ2-3, with TRBD1 matching 8 bases. This CDR3 has 15 residues. CDR1 is MDHEN, CDR2 SYDVKM, per germline. Unmatched junction bases numbered 10, after V lost 8 bases and J lost 3 bases. CDR3 nucleotides: TGTGCCAGCGGAAGATTGGACAGGGCGACAGATACGCAGTATTTT. Translated: CASGRLDRATDTQYF. Full variable domain (rest looked up from reference TRBV28 and TRBJ2-3): DVKVTQSSRYLVKRTGEKVFLECVQDMDHENMFWYRQDPGLGLRLIYFSYDVKMKEKGDIPEGYSVSREKKERFSLILESASTNQTSMYLCASGRLDRATDTQYFGPGTRLTVL.

The chain recombines TRBV15 with TRBJ2-3; 11 positions agree with TRBD2. The CDR3 sequence is 17 residues long. The V and J ends lost 0 bases and 3 bases, in that order; junction bases with no gene match: 5. Germline loops: CDR1 LNHNV, CDR2 YYDKDF (reference sequence). The CDR3 DNA reads TGTGCCACCAGCAGAGATCGTACTAGCGGGAGAACAGATACGCAGTATTTT. Translating gives CATSRDRTSGRTDTQYF.

This clone was observed once. The rearrangement joins TRBV15 to TRBJ2-3; TRBD2 matches at 13 bases. The CDR3 extends over 17 amino acids. The V gene's germline CDR1 is LNHNV and CDR2 YYDKDF (reference sequence). Unmatched junction bases numbered 7, after V lost 2 bases and J lost 5 bases. In nucleotides, the CDR3 is TGTGCCACCAGCAGACCCGGACTAGCGGGAGTAGGAGATACGCAGTATTTT. Translation gives CATSRPGLAGVGDTQYF.

This chain joins TRBV29-1 and TRBJ2-3, with D possibly being TRBD2 (6 bases). The germline gives CDR1 SQVTM, CDR2 ANQGSEA. V lost 3 bases, J lost 6 bases, and 19 bases lay in between. CDR3 length equals 15 residues. CDR3 in amino acids: CSVEGLRGRRDTQYF. As DNA, the CDR3 is TGCAGCGTTGAGGGACTCCGGGGCCGGCGGGATACGCAGTATTTT.

V usage is TRBV5-1 and J usage is TRBJ1-2; D gene ambiguous. V lost 0 bases, J lost 6 bases, and 18 bases lay in between. The CDR3 is 16 amino acids. CDR1 SGHRS and CDR2 YFSETQ come from the germline V gene. CDR3 bases: TGCGCCAGCAGCTTGGGACCCCTCCAGGACCTAGATGGCTACACCTTC. Amino acids: CASSLGPLQDLDGYTF.

With respect to this clone: A read error may account for a junction end that differs from germline. Other DNA sequences in the sample encode the same CDR3. CDR3 protein: CASSRPVGGNRTNEQFF. CDR3 nucleotides: TGTGCCAGCAGCCGCCCCGTAGGCGGGAATCGTACAAATGAGCAATTCTTC. The chain employs TRBV5-4 and TRBJ2-1, with D maybe TRBD2 (6 bases). CDR3 length: 17 residues. Germline lookup yields CDR1 SGHNT and CDR2 YYREEE (reference sequence). Looking up the rest from reference TRBV5-4 and TRBJ2-1 gives the full variable domain: ETGVTQSPTHLIKTRGQQVTLRCSSQSGHNTVSWYQQALGQGPQFIFQYYREEENGRGNFPPRFSGLQFPNYSSELNVNALELDDSALYLCASSRPVGGNRTNEQFFGPGTRLTVL.

This rearrangement joins TRBV15 to TRBJ2-2; no clear D gene. The length of the CDR3 is 14 residues. V dropped 6 bases and J dropped 1 base, with 9 bases sitting between them. Germline CDR1 and CDR2: LNHNV and YYDKDF (reference sequence). The CDR3 sequence: CATRQRWNTGELFF. In DNA, the CDR3 is TGTGCCACCAGACAACGGTGGAACACCGGGGAGCTGTTTTTT.

This clone was detected once. The V gene is TRBV27, the J gene TRBJ2-5, with TRBD2 identical over 15 bases. V was clipped by 6 bases and J by 1 base; unmatched bases: 12. Germline CDR1 MNHEY, CDR2 SMNVEV (reference sequence). The CDR3 covers 19 residues. The CDR3 DNA sequence: TGTGCCAGCAGAATTAGACCGGGACTAGCGGGAGGACTCCAAGAGACCCAGTACTTC. Protein product: CASRIRPGLAGGLQETQYF.

Concerning this clone itself: This same CDR3 is encoded by further DNA sequences in the sample. The rearrangement uses TRBV7-9 and TRBJ2-7, with 7 bases fitting TRBD2. The germline gives CDR1 SEHNR, CDR2 FQNEAQ (reference sequence). CDR3 length equals 14 residues. V shed 5 bases and J 4 bases; nucleotides not matched to a gene: 8. CDR3: CASSPTGGGYEQYF. The CDR3 nucleotides are TGTGCCAGCAGCCCAACCGGCGGGGGATACGAGCAGTACTTC. Full variable domain (outside the CDR3, taken from reference TRBV7-9 and TRBJ2-7): DTGVSQNPRHKITKRGQNVTFRCDPISEHNRLYWYRQTLGQGPEFLTYFQNEAQLEKSRLLSDRFSAERPKGSFSTLEIQRTEQGDSAMYLCASSPTGGGYEQYFGPGTRLTVT.

The CDR3 nucleotides read TGCGCCAGCAGCCCCGGACTAGCGGGAGATGGGGGGGTCACAGATACGCAGTATTTT. This translates into CASSPGLAGDGGVTDTQYF. The chain uses TRBV5-1 and TRBJ2-3; TRBD2 matches 13 bases. The germline CDR1 and CDR2 sequences are SGHRS and YFSETQ. Unmatched junction bases numbered 13, after V lost 4 bases and J lost 2 bases. The CDR3 runs to 19 residues.

To note about this clone: Other DNA sequences in this sample translate to the same CDR3. The rearrangement uses TRBV9 and TRBJ1-5; no firm D call. V was trimmed by 0 bases and J by 2 bases, leaving 6 bases between them. The CDR3 extends over 14 amino acids. Germline CDR1 and CDR2: SGDLS and YYNGEE. CDR3 sequence reads: CASSVGAGNQPQHF. In DNA form, the CDR3 reads TGTGCCAGCAGCGTAGGGGCAGGCAATCAGCCCCAGCATTTT.

This chain joins TRBV5-1 and TRBJ2-5, with no clear D. Germline CDR1 and CDR2: SGHRS and YFSETQ. V lost 4 bases and J lost 0, with 10 bases in between. The CDR3 sequence is 14 residues long. CDR3 sequence: CASSQNPYQETQYF. CDR3 DNA sequence: TGCGCCAGCAGCCAAAATCCATACCAAGAGACCCAGTACTTC.

This clone has just one count. The chain joins TRBV29-1 to TRBJ1-4; possibly TRBD1 for D (5 bases). Deletions cut 4 bases from V and 7 bases from J, with 10 bases between. Per germline, CDR1 SQVTM and CDR2 ANQGSEA. There are 12 residues in the CDR3. The CDR3 protein is CSVAGGGEKLFF. The CDR3 bases are TGCAGCGTTGCTGGGGGGGGTGAAAAACTGTTTTTT.

The V and J genes are TRBV7-2 and TRBJ2-1, with D unresolved. The germline gives CDR1 SGHTA, CDR2 FQGNSA. CDR3 length: 14 residues. V was shortened by 0 bases and J by 10 bases, with 13 bases between the two germline ends. As DNA, the CDR3 is TGTGCCAGCAGCTTAGCTGGGCCGGGCCAAGAGCAGTTCTTC. Translation: CASSLAGPGQEQFF.

The chain couples TRBV28 to TRBJ1-5; D call uncertain. Trimming removed 7 bases from V and 0 bases from J, with 10 bases in between. CDR1 MDHEN and CDR2 SYDVKM come from the germline V gene. The CDR3 has 14 residues. CDR3 residues: CASTLDNSNQPQHF. In DNA form, the CDR3 reads TGTGCCAGCACCCTAGATAATAGCAATCAGCCCCAGCATTTT.

V usage is TRBV6-5 and J usage is TRBJ1-5; TRBD1 matches at 8 bases. Germline V lookup: CDR1 MNHEY, CDR2 SVGAGI. The J segment lost 4 bases and the V segment lost 5 bases, leaving 4 bases of the junction unmatched. The CDR3 is made up of 14 amino acids. The CDR3 DNA reads TGTGCCAGCAGTAACCGACAGGGGAATCAGCCCCAGCATTTT. This codes for CASSNRQGNQPQHF.

CDR3 amino acids: CASSLLMNGETQYF. The DNA of the CDR3 is TGTGCCAGCAGTTTACTGATGAACGGGGAGACCCAGTACTTC. The V gene is TRBV27, the J gene TRBJ2-5; no clear D. The germline V gene encodes CDR1 MNHEY and CDR2 SMNVEV (reference sequence). The CDR3 is made up of 14 amino acids. The ends were cut back, 2 bases at V and 5 bases at J, with 12 bases in the middle.

The sample holds one count of this clone. The chain joins TRBV5-1 to TRBJ1-4; 7 bases agree with TRBD1. J lost 7 bases, V lost 2 bases, and 5 bases had no gene match. CDR3 size: 14 residues. Per germline, CDR1 SGHRS and CDR2 YFSETQ. CDR3 in DNA: TGCGCCAGCAGCTTACAGGGGAGCGGTGAAAAACTGTTTTTT. It codes for CASSLQGSGEKLFF.

CDR3 sequence: CASSPSAGGSSYEQYF. The CDR3 DNA is TGTGCCAGCAGCCCCTCAGCGGGAGGGAGCTCCTACGAGCAGTACTTC. The chain is built from TRBV7-3 and TRBJ2-7, with TRBD2 matching 10 bases. Per germline, CDR1 SGHTA and CDR2 FQGTGA. The CDR3 spans 16 residues. With V trimmed by 5 bases and J by 0 bases, 7 bases remained unmatched.

The chain is built from TRBV5-1 and TRBJ2-5; TRBD1 matches at 9 bases. Germline loops: CDR1 SGHRS, CDR2 YFSETQ. The CDR3 runs to 14 residues. Germline trimming cut 3 bases from V and 3 bases from J; bases unmatched to any gene: 3. CDR3 coding DNA: TGCGCCAGCAGCTCACAGGGGGCGGAAGAGACCCAGTACTTC. This translates into CASSSQGAEETQYF.

Concerning this clone: The same CDR3 can be traced to other DNA sequences in this sample. V gene TRBV20-1 combines with J gene TRBJ2-5; D is unclear. V was trimmed by 6 bases and J by 5 bases, leaving 7 bases between them. The CDR3 covers 10 residues. Germline V gene data show CDR1 as DFQATT and CDR2 as SNEGSKA (reference sequence). The CDR3 protein is CSAPWETQYF. The CDR3, as DNA: TGCAGTGCACCGTGGGAGACCCAGTACTTC.

The chain combines TRBV7-9 with TRBJ2-1; 8 bases line up with TRBD2. The CDR3 loop spans 18 amino acids. Trimming took 0 bases from V and 1 from J; bases not matched to a gene: 8. Germline values: CDR1 SEHNR, CDR2 FQNEAQ (reference sequence). CDR3 in DNA: TGTGCCAGCAGCTTAGCCCCCCTAGCGGGCCCTTCCTACAATGAGCAGTTCTTC. Amino acids: CASSLAPLAGPSYNEQFF. Full variable domain (rest looked up from reference TRBV7-9 and TRBJ2-1): DTGVSQNPRHKITKRGQNVTFRCDPISEHNRLYWYRQTLGQGPEFLTYFQNEAQLEKSRLLSDRFSAERPKGSFSTLEIQRTEQGDSAMYLCASSLAPLAGPSYNEQFFGPGTRLTVL.

In DNA, the CDR3 is TGTGCCAGCAGCTTAGGACCTCCGAGCTCCTACGAGCAGTACTTC. It specifies CASSLGPPSSYEQYF. The chain combines TRBV7-3 with TRBJ2-7; D is unresolved. Trimming removed 2 bases at V and 0 bases at J, with 11 bases between. Per germline, CDR1 SGHTA and CDR2 FQGTGA. The CDR3 contains 15 residues.